The clone carrying this T cell receptor (beta chain) has ten or more counts. This CDR3 is 14 amino acids long. The V gene end was trimmed by 4 bases and the J gene end by 3 bases; junction bases not matched to a gene: 7. Per germline, CDR1 DFQATT and CDR2 SNEGSKA (reference sequence). The entry originates in a study of early T cells in non-severe SARS-CoV-2 infection. TCRdb called the 5' RACE reads again in MiXCR, with one record for every CDR3 protein. The sample contains over 50,000 distinct CDR3 sequences, 8.2% of which appear only once. The chain uses TRBV20-1 and TRBJ2-3; 7 bases are shared with TRBD2. Specimen: whole blood. This TCR was sampled from an adult who was a healthcare worker with PCR-confirmed SARS-CoV-2 infection or an uninfected control (not recorded which). For the CDR3, the DNA is TGCAGTGCTATGGGCGGGAGAGGGACAGATACGCAGTATTTT. Translation gives CSAMGGRGTDTQYF.